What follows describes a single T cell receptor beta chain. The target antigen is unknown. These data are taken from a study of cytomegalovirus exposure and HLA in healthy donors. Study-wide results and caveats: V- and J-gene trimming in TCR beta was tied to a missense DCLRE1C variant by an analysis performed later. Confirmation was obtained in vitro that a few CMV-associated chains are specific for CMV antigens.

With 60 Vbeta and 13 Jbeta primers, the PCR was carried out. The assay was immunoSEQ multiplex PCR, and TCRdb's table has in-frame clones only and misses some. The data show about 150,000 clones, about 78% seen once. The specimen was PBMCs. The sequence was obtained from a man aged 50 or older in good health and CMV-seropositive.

Written as DNA, the CDR3 is TGTGCTAGTGGTTTGGACAAGTTAGAGGTCGGCCAGCCCCAGCATTTT. Its protein is CASGLDKLEVGQPQHF. The chain employs TRBV12-5 and TRBJ1-5; D not certain. Per the germline V gene, CDR1 is LGHNT and CDR2 is FRNRAP. The CDR3 has 16 amino acids. Trimming cost V 1 base and J 7 bases, with 17 bases left between them.